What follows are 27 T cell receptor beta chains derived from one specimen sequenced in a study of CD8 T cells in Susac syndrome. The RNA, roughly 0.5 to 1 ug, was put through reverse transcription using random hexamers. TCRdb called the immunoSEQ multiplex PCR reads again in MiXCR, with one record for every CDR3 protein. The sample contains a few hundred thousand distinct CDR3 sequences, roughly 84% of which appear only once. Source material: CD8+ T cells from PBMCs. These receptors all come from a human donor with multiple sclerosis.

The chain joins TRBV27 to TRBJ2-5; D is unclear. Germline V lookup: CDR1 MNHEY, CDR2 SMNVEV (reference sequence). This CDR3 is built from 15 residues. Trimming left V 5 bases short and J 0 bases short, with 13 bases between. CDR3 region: CASSRKYPNQETQYF. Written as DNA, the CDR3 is TGTGCCAGCAGTCGCAAGTACCCCAACCAAGAGACCCAGTACTTC.

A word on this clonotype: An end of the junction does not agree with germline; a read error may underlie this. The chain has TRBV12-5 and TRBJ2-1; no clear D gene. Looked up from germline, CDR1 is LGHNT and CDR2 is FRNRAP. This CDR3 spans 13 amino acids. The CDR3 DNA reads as TGTGCTAGTGGTTTGAAGAGTTCCGGTGAGCAGCTCTTC. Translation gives CASGLKSSGEQLF.

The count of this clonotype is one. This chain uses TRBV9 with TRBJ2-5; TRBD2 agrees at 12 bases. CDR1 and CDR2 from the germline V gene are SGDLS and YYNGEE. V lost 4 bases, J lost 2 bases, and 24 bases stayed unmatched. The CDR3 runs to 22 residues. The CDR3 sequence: CASSLFGAATPGLAGFQETQYF. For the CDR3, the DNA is TGTGCCAGCAGCCTATTCGGGGCAGCAACGCCGGGACTAGCGGGTTTTCAAGAGACCCAGTACTTC.

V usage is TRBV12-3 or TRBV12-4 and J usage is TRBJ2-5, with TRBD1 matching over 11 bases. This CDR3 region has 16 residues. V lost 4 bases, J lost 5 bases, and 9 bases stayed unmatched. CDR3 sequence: CASSSLSDRGHETQYF. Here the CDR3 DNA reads TGTGCCAGCAGTTCCTTGTCGGACAGGGGGCACGAGACCCAGTACTTC.

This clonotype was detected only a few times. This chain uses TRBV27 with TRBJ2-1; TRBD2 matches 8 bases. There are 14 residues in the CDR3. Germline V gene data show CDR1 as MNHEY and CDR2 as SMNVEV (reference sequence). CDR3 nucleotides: TGTGTCACAACTTCCGGGAGGGCCAGGAATGAGCAGTTCTTC. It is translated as CVTTSGRARNEQFF.

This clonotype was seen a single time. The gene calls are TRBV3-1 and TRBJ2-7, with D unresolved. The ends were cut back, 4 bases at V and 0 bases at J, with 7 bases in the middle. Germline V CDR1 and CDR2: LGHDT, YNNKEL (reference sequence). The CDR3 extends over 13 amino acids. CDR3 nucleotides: TGTGCCAGCAGCCCGGAATCCTCCTACGAGCAGTACTTC. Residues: CASSPESSYEQYF.

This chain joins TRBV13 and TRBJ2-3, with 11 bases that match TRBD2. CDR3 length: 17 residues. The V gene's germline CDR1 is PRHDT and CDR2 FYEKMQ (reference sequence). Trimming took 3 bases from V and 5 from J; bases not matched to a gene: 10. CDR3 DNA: TGTGCCAGCAGCTTGAGTACTAGCGGGAGTTCGGGAGATACGCAGTATTTT. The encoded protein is CASSLSTSGSSGDTQYF. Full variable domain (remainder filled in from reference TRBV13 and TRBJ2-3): AAGVIQSPRHLIKEKRETATLKCYPIPRHDTVYWYQQGPGQDPQFLISFYEKMQSDKGSIPDRFSAQQFSDYHSELNMSSLELGDSALYFCASSLSTSGSSGDTQYFGPGTRLTVL.

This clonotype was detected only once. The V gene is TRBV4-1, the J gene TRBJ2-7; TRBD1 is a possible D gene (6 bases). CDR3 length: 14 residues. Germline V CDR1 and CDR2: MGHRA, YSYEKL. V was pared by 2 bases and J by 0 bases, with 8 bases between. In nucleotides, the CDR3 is TGCGCCAGCAGCCAAACAGGGAGCTCCTACGAGCAGTACTTC. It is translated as CASSQTGSSYEQYF.

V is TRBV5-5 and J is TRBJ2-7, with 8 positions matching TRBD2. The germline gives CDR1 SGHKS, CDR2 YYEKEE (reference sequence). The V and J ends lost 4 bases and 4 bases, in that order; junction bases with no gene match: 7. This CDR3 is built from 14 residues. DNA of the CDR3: TGTGCCAGCAGCCCGAGCGGGAGCAGATACGAGCAGTACTTC. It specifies CASSPSGSRYEQYF.

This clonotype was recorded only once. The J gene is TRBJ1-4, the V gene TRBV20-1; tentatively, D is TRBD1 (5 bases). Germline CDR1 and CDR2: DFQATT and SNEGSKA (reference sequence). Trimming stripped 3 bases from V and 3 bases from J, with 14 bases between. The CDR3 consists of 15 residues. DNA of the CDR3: TGCAGTGCTAGGGGAACAGGCGGTTCTAATGAAAAACTGTTTTTT. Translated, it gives CSARGTGGSNEKLFF.

This CDR3 reads CASSPTGEGADTQYF. The CDR3 DNA reads TGTGCCAGCAGTCCGACAGGGGAAGGCGCAGATACGCAGTATTTT. This chain uses TRBV6-5 with TRBJ2-3; 8 nucleotides match TRBD1. This CDR3 comprises 15 residues. V dropped 5 bases and J dropped 4; count of bases not matched to a gene: 8. Germline CDR1 reads MNHEY; CDR2 reads SVGAGI.

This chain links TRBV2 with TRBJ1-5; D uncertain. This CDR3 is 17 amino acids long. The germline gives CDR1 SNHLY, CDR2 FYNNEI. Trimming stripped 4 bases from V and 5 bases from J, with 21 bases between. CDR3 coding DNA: TGTGCCAGCAGTGGAACGAGGGAGGGAGTTCGCGATCAGCCCCAGCATTTT. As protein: CASSGTREGVRDQPQHF. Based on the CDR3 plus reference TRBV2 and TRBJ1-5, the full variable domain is EPEVTQTPSHQVTQMGQEVILRCVPISNHLYFYWYRQILGQKVEFLVSFYNNEISEKSEIFDDQFSVERPDGSNFTLKIRSTKLEDSAMYFCASSGTREGVRDQPQHFGDGTRLSIL.

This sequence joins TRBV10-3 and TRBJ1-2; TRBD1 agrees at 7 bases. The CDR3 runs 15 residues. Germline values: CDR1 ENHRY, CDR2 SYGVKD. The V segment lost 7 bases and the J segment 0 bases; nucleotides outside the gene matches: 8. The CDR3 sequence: CAIKEGTEANYGYTF. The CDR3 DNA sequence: TGTGCCATCAAAGAGGGGACAGAAGCTAACTATGGCTACACCTTC.

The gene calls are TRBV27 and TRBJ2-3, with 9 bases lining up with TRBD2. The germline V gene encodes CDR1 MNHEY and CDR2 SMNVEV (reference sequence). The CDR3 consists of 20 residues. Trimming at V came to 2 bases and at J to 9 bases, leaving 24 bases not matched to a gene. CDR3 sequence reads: CASSLIHRRLAEEGSGTQYF. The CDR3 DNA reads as TGTGCCAGCAGTTTAATTCATAGGCGACTAGCGGAAGAGGGGAGCGGGACGCAGTATTTT.

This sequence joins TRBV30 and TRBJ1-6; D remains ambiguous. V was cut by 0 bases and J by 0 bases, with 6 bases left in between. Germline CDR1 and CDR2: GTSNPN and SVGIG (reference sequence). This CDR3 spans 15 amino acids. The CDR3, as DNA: TGTGCCTGGAGTGTACAAAGCTCCTATAATTCACCCCTCCACTTT. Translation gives CAWSVQSSYNSPLHF.

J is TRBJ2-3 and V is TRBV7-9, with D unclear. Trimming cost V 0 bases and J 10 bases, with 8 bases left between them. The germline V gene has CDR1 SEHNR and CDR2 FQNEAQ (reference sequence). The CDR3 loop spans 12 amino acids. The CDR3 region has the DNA TGTGCCAGCAGCTTAGCGGCCAACCCGCAGTATTTT. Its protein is CASSLAANPQYF. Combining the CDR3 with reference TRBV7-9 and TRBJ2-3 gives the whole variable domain DTGVSQNPRHKITKRGQNVTFRCDPISEHNRLYWYRQTLGQGPEFLTYFQNEAQLEKSRLLSDRFSAERPKGSFSTLEIQRTEQGDSAMYLCASSLAANPQYFGPGTRLTVL.

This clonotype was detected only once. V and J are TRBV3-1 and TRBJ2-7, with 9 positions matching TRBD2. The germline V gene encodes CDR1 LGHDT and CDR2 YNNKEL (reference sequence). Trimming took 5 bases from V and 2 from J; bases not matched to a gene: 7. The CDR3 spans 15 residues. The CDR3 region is CASSKGLAPTYEQYF. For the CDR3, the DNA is TGTGCCAGCAGCAAAGGACTAGCGCCCACCTACGAGCAGTACTTC.

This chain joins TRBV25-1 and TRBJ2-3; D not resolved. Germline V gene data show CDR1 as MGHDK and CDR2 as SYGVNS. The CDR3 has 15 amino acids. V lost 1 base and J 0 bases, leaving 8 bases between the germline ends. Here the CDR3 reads CASSEFGKSTDTQYF. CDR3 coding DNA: TGTGCCAGCAGTGAATTCGGCAAGAGCACAGATACGCAGTATTTT.

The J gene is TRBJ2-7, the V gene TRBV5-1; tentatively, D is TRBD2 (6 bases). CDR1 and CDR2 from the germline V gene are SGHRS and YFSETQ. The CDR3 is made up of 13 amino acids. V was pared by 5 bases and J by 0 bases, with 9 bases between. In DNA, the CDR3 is TGCGCCAGCAGACCAGCGGGCTCCTACGAGCAGTACTTC. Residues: CASRPAGSYEQYF.

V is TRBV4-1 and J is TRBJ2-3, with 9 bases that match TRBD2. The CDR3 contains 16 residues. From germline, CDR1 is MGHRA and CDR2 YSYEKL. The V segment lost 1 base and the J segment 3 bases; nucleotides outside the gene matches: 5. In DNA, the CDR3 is TGCGCCAGCAGCCAAGTTAGCGGGAGACAGACAGATACGCAGTATTTT. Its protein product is CASSQVSGRQTDTQYF.

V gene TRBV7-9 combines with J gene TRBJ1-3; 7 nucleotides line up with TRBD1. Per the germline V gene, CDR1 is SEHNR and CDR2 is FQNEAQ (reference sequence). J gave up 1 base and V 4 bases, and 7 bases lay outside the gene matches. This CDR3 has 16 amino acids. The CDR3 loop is CASSSDRERSGNTIYF. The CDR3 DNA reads TGTGCCAGCAGCTCCGACAGGGAGAGGTCTGGAAACACCATATATTTT.

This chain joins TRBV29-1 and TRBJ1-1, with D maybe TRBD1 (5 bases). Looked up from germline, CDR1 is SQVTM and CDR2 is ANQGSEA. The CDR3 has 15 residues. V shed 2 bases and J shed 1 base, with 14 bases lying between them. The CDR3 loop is CSVEQGVHSNTEAFF. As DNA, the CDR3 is TGCAGCGTTGAACAGGGAGTACACTCGAACACTGAAGCTTTCTTT.

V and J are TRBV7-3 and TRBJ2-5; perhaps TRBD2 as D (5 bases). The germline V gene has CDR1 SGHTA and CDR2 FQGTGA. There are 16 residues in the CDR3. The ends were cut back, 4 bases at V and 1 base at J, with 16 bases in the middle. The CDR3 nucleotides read TGTGCCAGCAGCTCCGGACTCCCTGGAGGCCAAGAGACCCAGTACTTC. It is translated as CASSSGLPGGQETQYF.

The chain's CDR3 is CASSAPSTGVNEKLFF. Here the CDR3 DNA reads TGTGCCAGCAGTGCCCCTTCGACAGGGGTTAATGAAAAACTGTTTTTT. The V and J genes are TRBV28 and TRBJ1-4; 8 bases align to TRBD1. This CDR3 region has 16 residues. The V gene's germline CDR1 is MDHEN and CDR2 SYDVKM. With V trimmed by 5 bases and J by 4 bases, 9 bases remained unmatched.

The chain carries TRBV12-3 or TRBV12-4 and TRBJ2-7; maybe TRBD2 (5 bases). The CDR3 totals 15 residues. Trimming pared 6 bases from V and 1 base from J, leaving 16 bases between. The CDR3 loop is CASRVGLAPSYEQYF. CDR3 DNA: TGTGCCAGCAGGGTGGGGTTAGCGCCTTCCTACGAGCAGTACTTC.

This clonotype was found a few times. The DNA of the CDR3 is TGTGCCAGCTCACCCTGGACTAGCGGGAGAAACAATGAGCAGTTCTTC. This translates into CASSPWTSGRNNEQFF. The V gene is TRBV18, the J gene TRBJ2-1, with 13 positions matching TRBD2. CDR1 KGHSH and CDR2 LQKENI come from the germline V gene. Unmatched junction bases numbered 4, after V lost 3 bases and J lost 5 bases. CDR3 length: 16 amino acids.

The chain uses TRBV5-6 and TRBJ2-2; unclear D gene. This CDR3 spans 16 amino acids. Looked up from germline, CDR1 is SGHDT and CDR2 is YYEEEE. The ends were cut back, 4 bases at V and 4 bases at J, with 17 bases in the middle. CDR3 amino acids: CASSVTASISTGELFF. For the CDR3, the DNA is TGTGCCAGCAGCGTCACCGCATCAATTAGCACCGGGGAGCTGTTTTTT.